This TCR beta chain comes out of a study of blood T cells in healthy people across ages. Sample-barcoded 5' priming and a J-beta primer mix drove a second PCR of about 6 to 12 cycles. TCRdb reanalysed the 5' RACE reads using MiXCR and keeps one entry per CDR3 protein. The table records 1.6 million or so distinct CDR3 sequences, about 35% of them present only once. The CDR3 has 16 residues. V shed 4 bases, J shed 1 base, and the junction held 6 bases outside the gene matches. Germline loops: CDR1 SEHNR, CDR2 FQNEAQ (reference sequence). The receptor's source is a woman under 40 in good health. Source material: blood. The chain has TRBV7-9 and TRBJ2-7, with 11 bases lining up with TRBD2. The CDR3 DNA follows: TGTGCCAGCAGCTCCACCCTAGCGGGAGGTTCCTACGAGCAGTACTTC. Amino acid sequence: CASSSTLAGGSYEQYF.